These 8 T cell receptor beta chains share one sample of origin, sequenced in a study of beta chain features in type 1 diabetes. Every bit of the isolated RNA underwent reverse transcription, so sequencing read expressed TCRB transcripts. The assay was immunoSEQ multiplex PCR, and TCRdb's table has in-frame clones only and misses some. The table includes about 620,000 clones, 15% to 19% detected once. Sequences were obtained from naive CD4+ T cells from blood. The receptors shown here come from a man aged 18 to 30 in good health.

The genes are TRBV15 and TRBJ2-7; D possibly corresponds to TRBD2 (6 bases). Between the trimmed V and J ends, which lost 4 bases and 0 bases, there was a span of 13 bases. CDR1 is LNHNV, CDR2 YYDKDF, per germline (reference sequence). The CDR3 is 15 amino acids. The CDR3 spells CATSNRESLSYEQYF. Here the CDR3 DNA reads TGTGCCACCAGCAACCGGGAGTCTCTCTCCTACGAGCAGTACTTC.

The J gene is TRBJ2-7, the V gene TRBV6-1; D possibly uses TRBD1 or TRBD2 (5 bases each). The CDR3 runs to 13 residues. V lost 8 bases, J lost 6 bases, and 17 bases lay in between. Germline values: CDR1 MNHNS, CDR2 SASEGT. The CDR3 coding sequence is TGTGCCAGCCTTCAGACCGGGGCGGCCGAGCAGTACTTC. It specifies CASLQTGAAEQYF.

This clone was counted many times. The rearrangement links TRBV10-3 to TRBJ2-1, with unresolved D. This CDR3 has 12 amino acids. V was cut by 6 bases and J by 6 bases, with 9 bases left in between. Per the germline V gene, CDR1 is ENHRY and CDR2 is SYGVKD. CDR3 nucleotides: TGTGCCATCAGCTCAACGGGCAATGAGCAGTTCTTC. Protein: CAISSTGNEQFF.

This chain links TRBV7-9 with TRBJ2-1; 8 positions agree with TRBD2. The germline V gene encodes CDR1 SEHNR and CDR2 FQNEAQ (reference sequence). CDR3 size: 18 residues. V dropped 2 bases and J dropped 6; count of bases not matched to a gene: 15. The CDR3 reads CASSLTLQIAGFFNEQFF. Here the CDR3 DNA reads TGTGCCAGCAGCTTAACTCTTCAAATAGCGGGATTTTTCAATGAGCAGTTCTTC.

Only a few counts were recorded for this clone. The J gene is TRBJ2-1, the V gene TRBV7-3; D possibly uses TRBD1 or TRBD2 (5 bases each). Trimming removed 5 bases at V and 3 bases at J, with 14 bases between. Germline-derived CDR1 and CDR2 are SGHTA and FQGTGA. The CDR3 is 15 amino acids. In DNA form, the CDR3 reads TGTGCCAGCAGCCAAGGACGGGGCTACTACAATGAGCAGTTCTTC. Its protein is CASSQGRGYYNEQFF.

The table lists this clone with a few counts. J is TRBJ1-1 and V is TRBV7-3, with TRBD1 matching over 8 bases. This CDR3 is built from 15 residues. Looked up from germline, CDR1 is SGHTA and CDR2 is FQGTGA. V shed 5 bases, J shed 2 bases, and the junction held 7 bases outside the gene matches. As DNA, the CDR3 is TGTGCCAGCAGCCCGCAGACAGGGGAAAACACTGAAGCTTTCTTT. Protein product: CASSPQTGENTEAFF.

This clone was detected a few times. The rearrangement links TRBV4-2 to TRBJ2-3, with unresolved D. The CDR3 runs to 15 residues. V was cut by 0 bases and J by 0 bases, with 7 bases left in between. From germline, CDR1 is LGHNA and CDR2 YNFKEQ. The CDR3 DNA reads as TGTGCCAGCAGCCAAGATGTGGCTAGCACAGATACGCAGTATTTT. Translating it yields CASSQDVASTDTQYF.

This chain uses TRBV4-2 with TRBJ2-5, with D perhaps TRBD2 (5 bases). V lost 0 bases to trimming and J lost 5 bases, with 10 bases between them. The germline V gene encodes CDR1 LGHNA and CDR2 YNFKEQ. This CDR3 contains 14 residues. CDR3 nucleotide sequence: TGTGCCAGCAGCCAAGATCGAGGGCCCGAGACCCAGTACTTC. Residues: CASSQDRGPETQYF.